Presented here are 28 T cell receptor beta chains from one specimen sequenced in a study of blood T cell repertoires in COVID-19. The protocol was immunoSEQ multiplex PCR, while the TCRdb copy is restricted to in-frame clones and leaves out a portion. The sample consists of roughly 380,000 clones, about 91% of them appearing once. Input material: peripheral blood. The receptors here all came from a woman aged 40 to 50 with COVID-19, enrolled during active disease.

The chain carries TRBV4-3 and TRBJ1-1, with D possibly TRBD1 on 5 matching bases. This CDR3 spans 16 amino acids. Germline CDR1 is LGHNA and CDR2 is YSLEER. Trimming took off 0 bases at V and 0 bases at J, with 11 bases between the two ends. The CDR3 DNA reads TGCGCCAGCAGCCAAGATTTGGGGGGAATGAACACTGAAGCTTTCTTT. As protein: CASSQDLGGMNTEAFF.

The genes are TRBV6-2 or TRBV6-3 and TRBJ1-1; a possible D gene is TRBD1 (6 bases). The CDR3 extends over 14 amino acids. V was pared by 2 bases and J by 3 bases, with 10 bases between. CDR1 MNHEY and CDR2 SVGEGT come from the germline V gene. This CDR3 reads CASSYPRGHTEAFF. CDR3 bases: TGTGCCAGCAGTTACCCCAGGGGCCACACTGAAGCTTTCTTT.

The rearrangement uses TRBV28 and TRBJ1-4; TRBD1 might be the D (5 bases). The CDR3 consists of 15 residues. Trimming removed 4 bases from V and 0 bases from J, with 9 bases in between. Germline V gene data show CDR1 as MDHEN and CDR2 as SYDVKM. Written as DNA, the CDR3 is TGTGCCAGCAGTTCCACAGGAGCAACTAATGAAAAACTGTTTTTT. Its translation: CASSSTGATNEKLFF.

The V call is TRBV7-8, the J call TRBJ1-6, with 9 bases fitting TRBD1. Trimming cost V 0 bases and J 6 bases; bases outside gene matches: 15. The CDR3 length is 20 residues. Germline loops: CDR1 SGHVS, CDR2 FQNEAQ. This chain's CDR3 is CASSLALSGTGYMGNSPLHF. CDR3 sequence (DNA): TGTGCCAGCAGCTTAGCATTATCCGGGACAGGGTACATGGGTAATTCACCCCTCCACTTT.

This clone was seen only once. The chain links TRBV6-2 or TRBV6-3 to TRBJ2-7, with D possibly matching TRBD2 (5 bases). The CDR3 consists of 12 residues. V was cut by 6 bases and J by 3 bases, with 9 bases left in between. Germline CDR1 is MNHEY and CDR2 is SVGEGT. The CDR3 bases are TGTGCCAGCAGCCCCCGGGGCTACGAGCAGTACTTC. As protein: CASSPRGYEQYF.

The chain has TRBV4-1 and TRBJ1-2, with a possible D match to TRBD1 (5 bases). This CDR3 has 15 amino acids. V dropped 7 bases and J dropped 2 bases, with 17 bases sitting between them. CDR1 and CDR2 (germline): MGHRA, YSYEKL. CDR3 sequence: CASTIRQGSNYGYTF. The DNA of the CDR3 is TGCGCCAGCACCATAAGGCAGGGATCCAACTATGGCTACACCTTC.

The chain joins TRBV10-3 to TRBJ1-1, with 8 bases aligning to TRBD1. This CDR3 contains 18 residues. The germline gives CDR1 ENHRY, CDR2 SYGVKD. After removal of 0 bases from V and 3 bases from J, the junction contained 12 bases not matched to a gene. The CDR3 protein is CAISESWDRRTLDTEAFF. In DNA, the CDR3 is TGTGCCATCAGTGAGTCGTGGGACAGGAGGACTCTGGACACTGAAGCTTTCTTT.

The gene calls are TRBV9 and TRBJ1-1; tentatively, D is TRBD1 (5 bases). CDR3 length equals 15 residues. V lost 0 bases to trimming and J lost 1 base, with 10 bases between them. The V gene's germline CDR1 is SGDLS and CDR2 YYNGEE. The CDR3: CASSVGDSRNTEAFF. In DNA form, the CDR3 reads TGTGCCAGCAGCGTAGGAGACAGTCGGAACACTGAAGCTTTCTTT.

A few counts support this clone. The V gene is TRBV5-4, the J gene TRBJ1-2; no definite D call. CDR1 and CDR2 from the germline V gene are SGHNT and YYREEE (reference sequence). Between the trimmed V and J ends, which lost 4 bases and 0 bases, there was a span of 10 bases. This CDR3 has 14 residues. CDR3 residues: CASSTSGSNYGYTF. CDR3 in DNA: TGTGCCAGCAGCACCAGTGGCTCTAACTATGGCTACACCTTC.

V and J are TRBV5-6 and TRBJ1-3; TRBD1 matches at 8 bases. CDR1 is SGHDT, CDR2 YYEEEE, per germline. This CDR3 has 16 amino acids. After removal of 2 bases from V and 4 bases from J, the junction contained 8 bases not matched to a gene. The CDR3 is CASSLRWTGLGNTIYF. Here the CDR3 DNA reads TGTGCCAGCAGCTTACGATGGACAGGGTTGGGAAACACCATATATTTT.

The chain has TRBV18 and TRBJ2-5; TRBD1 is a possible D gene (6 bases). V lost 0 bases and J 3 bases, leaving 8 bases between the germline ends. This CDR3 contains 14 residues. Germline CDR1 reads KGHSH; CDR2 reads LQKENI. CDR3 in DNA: TGTGCCAGCTCACCACCGACAGGAGAAGAGACCCAGTACTTC. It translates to CASSPPTGEETQYF.

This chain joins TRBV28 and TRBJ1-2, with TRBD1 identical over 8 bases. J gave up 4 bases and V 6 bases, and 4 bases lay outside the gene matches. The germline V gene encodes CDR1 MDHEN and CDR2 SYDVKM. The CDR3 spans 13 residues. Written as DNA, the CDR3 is TGTGCCAGCAGACGGACAGGGTTCTATGGCTACACCTTC. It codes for CASRRTGFYGYTF.

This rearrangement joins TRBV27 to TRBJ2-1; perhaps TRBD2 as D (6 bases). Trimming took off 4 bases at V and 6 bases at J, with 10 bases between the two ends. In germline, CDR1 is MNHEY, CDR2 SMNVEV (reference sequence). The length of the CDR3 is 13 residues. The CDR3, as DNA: TGTGCCAGCAGTTCTTGGGACTTCAATGAGCAGTTCTTC. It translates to CASSSWDFNEQFF.

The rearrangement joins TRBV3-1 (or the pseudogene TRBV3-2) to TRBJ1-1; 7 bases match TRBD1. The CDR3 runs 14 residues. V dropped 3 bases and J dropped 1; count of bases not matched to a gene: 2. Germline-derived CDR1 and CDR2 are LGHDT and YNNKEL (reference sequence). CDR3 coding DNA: TGTGCCAGCAGCCACCGGACAGGGAACACTGAAGCTTTCTTT. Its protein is CASSHRTGNTEAFF.

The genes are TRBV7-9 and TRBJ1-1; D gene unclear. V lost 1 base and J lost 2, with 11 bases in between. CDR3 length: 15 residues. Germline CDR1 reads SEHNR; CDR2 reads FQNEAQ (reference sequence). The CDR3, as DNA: TGTGCCAGCAGCTTAGGGGTAGGGAGAAACACTGAAGCTTTCTTT. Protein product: CASSLGVGRNTEAFF.

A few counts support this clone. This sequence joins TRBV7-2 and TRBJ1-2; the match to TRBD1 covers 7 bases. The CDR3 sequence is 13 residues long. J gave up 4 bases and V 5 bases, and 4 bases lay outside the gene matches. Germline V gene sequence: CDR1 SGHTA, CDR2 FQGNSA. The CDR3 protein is CASSIQGSYGYTF. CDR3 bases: TGTGCCAGCAGCATACAGGGGAGCTATGGCTACACCTTC.

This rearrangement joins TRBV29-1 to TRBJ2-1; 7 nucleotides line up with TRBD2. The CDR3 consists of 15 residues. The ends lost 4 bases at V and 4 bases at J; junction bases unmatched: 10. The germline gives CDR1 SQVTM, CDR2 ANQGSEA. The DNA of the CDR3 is TGCAGCGTTGTCTTAATGACTAGCAGATACAATGAGCAGTTCTTC. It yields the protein CSVVLMTSRYNEQFF.

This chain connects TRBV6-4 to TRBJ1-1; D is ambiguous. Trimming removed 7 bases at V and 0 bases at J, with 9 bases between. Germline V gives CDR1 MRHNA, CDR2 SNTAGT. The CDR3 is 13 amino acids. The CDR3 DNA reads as TGTGCCAGCAAGGAAGCGATGAACACTGAAGCTTTCTTT. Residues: CASKEAMNTEAFF.

CDR3 in DNA: TGTGCCAGCACCTTAAGGAGCGGGAACACTGAAGCTTTCTTT. Its translation is CASTLRSGNTEAFF. The gene calls are TRBV6-5 and TRBJ1-1, with D uncertain. Germline V gives CDR1 MNHEY, CDR2 SVGAGI. The V end was cut by 7 bases, the J end by 1 base, with 13 bases between. The CDR3 loop spans 14 amino acids.

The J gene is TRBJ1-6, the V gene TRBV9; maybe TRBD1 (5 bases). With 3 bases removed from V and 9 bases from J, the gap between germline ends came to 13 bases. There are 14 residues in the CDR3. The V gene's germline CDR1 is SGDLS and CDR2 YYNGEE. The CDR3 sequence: CASSAPGRGSPLHF. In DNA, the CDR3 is TGTGCCAGCAGCGCCCCGGGGAGGGGTTCACCCCTCCACTTT.

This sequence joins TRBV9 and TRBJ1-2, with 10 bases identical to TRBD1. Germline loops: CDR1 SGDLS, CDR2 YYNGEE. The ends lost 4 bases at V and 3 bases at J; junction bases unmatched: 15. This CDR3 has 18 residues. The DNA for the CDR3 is TGTGCCAGCAGCTCACCTAAGGACAGGGGGTCGCACTACTATGGCTACACCTTC. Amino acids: CASSSPKDRGSHYYGYTF.

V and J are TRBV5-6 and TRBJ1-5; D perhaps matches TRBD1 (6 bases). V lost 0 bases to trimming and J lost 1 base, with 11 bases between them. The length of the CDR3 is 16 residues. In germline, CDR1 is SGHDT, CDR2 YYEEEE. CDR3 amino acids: CASSLVGGGSNQPQHF. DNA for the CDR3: TGTGCCAGCAGCTTGGTTGGGGGCGGAAGCAATCAGCCCCAGCATTTT.

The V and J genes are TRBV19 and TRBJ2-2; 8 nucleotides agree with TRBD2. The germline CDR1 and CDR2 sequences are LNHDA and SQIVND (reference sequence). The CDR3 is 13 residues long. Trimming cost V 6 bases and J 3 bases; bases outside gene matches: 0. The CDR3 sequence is CASSGRDTGELFF. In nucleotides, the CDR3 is TGTGCCAGTAGCGGGAGGGACACCGGGGAGCTGTTTTTT. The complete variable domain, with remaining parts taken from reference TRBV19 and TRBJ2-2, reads DGGITQSPKYLFRKEGQNVTLSCEQNLNHDAMYWYRQDPGQGLRLIYYSQIVNDFQKGDIAEGYSVSREKKESFPLTVTSAQKNPTAFYLCASSGRDTGELFFGEGSRLTVL.

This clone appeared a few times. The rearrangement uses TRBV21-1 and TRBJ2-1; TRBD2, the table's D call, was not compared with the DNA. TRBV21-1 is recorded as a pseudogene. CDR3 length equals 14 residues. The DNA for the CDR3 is TGTGCCAGCAGCAAAGCACGGTCCTACAATGAGCAGTTCTTC. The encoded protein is CASSKARSYNEQFF.

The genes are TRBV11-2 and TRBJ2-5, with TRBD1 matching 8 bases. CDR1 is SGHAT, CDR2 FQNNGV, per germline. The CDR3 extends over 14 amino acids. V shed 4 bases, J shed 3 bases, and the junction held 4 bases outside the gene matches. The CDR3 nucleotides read TGTGCCAGCAGCTCAAACAGGGGGAAAGAGACCCAGTACTTC. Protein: CASSSNRGKETQYF.

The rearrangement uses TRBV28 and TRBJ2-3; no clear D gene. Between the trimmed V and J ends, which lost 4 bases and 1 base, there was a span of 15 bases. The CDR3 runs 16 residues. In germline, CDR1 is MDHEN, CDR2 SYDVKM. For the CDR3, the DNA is TGTGCCAGCAGTTCCTTTAGAAGCACGGGCACAGATACGCAGTATTTT. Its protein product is CASSSFRSTGTDTQYF.

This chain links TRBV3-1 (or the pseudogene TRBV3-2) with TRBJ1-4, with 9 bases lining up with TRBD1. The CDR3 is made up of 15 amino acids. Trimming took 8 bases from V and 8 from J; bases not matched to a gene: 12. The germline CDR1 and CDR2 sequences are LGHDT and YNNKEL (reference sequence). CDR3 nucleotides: TGTGCCAGCTCCTCGGGACAGGGTTCGTACGAAAAACTGTTTTTT. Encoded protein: CASSSGQGSYEKLFF.

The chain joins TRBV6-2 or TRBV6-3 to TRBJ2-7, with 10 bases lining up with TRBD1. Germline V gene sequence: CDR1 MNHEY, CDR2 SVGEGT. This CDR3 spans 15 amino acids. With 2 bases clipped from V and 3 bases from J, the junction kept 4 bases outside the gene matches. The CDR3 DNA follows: TGTGCCAGCAGTTACCGACAGGGGGCTGTCTACGAGCAGTACTTC. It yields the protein CASSYRQGAVYEQYF.